This T cell receptor (beta chain) was sequenced in a study of regulatory T cells in long-lasting Graves disease. Stated time point: newly diagnosed GD, antithyroid drugs for less than 3 months. PBMCs provided the RNA from which the TCR library was made. The CDR3 is 16 amino acids. Germline loops: CDR1 MNHGY, CDR2 SVAAGI. The junction had 10 bases not matched to a gene; V was cut back by 3 bases and J by 7 bases. At least ten counts were recorded for this clonotype. The authors built TCR beta libraries using iRepertoire HTBI primers and Arm-PCR of CDR3 regions. TCRdb ran MiXCR on the multiplex PCR reads and lists one entry per CDR3 protein. The table lists around 500,000 distinct CDR3 sequences, around 11% of them singletons. The data also belong to a second study, concerning T cells in Graves' hyperthyroidism and ophthalmopathy. This second report adds: HTBI primers were used for first-round RT-PCR of the TCR CDR3. Blood also contained most expanded thyroid clonotypes above 0.001.

The sample was peripheral blood mononuclear cells (PBMCs), taken at new diagnosis, from a patient treated with antithyroid drugs. This TCR came from a woman aged 30 to 39 with Graves disease. The rearrangement uses TRBV6-9 and TRBJ1-1; 11 bases line up with TRBD1. CDR3 sequence: CASSYAGDRGSDEAFF. CDR3 nucleotides: TGTGCCAGCAGTTACGCCGGGGACAGGGGGTCCGATGAAGCTTTCTTT.